The 14 T cell receptor beta chains reported below all come from one sample, sequenced in a study of regulatory T cells in long-lasting Graves disease. Regarding time point: newly diagnosed GD, antithyroid drugs for less than 3 months. PBMCs were the source of the RNA used for TCR sequencing. Through Arm-PCR of CDR3 regions and iRepertoire HTBI primers, TCR beta libraries were built. From the multiplex PCR reads, TCRdb called clonotypes with MiXCR, one entry per CDR3 protein. In the table there are around 470,000 distinct CDR3 sequences, 12% to 15% of which are singletons. The same data also went into a second study, on T cells in Graves' hyperthyroidism and ophthalmopathy.

The sample consisted of peripheral blood mononuclear cells (PBMCs), taken at new diagnosis, from a patient treated with antithyroid drugs. These receptor sequences come from a woman between 45 and 60 years old with Graves disease.

This clonotype was seen a handful of times. The chain carries TRBV10-3 and TRBJ1-5, with D possibly matching TRBD1 (5 bases). Per the germline V gene, CDR1 is ENHRY and CDR2 is SYGVKD. This CDR3 contains 16 residues. Trimming took 2 bases from V and 3 from J, leaving 14 bases between them. CDR3 bases: TGTGCCATCAGTGAGGACAGTCTATATAACAATCAGCCCCAGCATTTT. Amino acid sequence: CAISEDSLYNNQPQHF.

This clonotype was observed at least ten times. V and J are TRBV28 and TRBJ1-2; D perhaps matches TRBD1 (6 bases). The V gene's germline CDR1 is MDHEN and CDR2 SYDVKM. The CDR3 is made up of 14 amino acids. The V gene lost 5 bases and the J gene lost 2 bases, with 12 bases spanning the gap. CDR3 DNA: TGTGCCAGCAGTCCCGGGACACTAAACTATGGCTACACCTTC. Residues: CASSPGTLNYGYTF.

This clonotype showed up many times. This chain uses TRBV2 with TRBJ2-7; TRBD1 might be the D (5 bases). With 6 bases removed from V and 6 bases from J, the gap between germline ends came to 15 bases. This CDR3 has 13 amino acids. Germline CDR1 and CDR2: SNHLY and FYNNEI. CDR3 coding DNA: TGTGCCAGCAGGCTGGACATCTCCCGCGAGCAGTACTTC. This gives the protein CASRLDISREQYF.

This clonotype was seen many times. This sequence joins TRBV28 and TRBJ1-1, with a tentative D call TRBD1 (5 bases). Germline V CDR1 and CDR2: MDHEN, SYDVKM. The CDR3 sequence is 13 residues long. The V end lost 8 bases, the J end lost 6 bases, and 16 bases lay between the germline ends. CDR3 DNA sequence: TGTGCCAGCCAGGGCCCCCGTCGCGCTGAAGCTTTCTTT. Protein product: CASQGPRRAEAFF. Complete variable domain (other parts from reference TRBV28 and TRBJ1-1): DVKVTQSSRYLVKRTGEKVFLECVQDMDHENMFWYRQDPGLGLRLIYFSYDVKMKEKGDIPEGYSVSREKKERFSLILESASTNQTSMYLCASQGPRRAEAFFGQGTRLTVV.

This clonotype has at least ten counts. This chain joins TRBV28 and TRBJ2-2; 14 bases match TRBD2. Trimming took 4 bases from V and 7 from J; bases not matched to a gene: 5. CDR1 MDHEN and CDR2 SYDVKM come from the germline V gene. The CDR3 runs to 16 residues. CDR3 loop: CASSSSGTSGGGELFF. The CDR3 DNA reads TGTGCCAGCAGTTCCTCTGGGACTAGCGGGGGCGGGGAGCTGTTTTTT.

Remarks on this clonotype: A much larger clone differs from this one at a single base, so this may be a read error. This sequence joins TRBV6-1 and TRBJ1-1; D remains ambiguous. V gave up 3 bases and J gave up 10 bases, with 21 bases separating them. From germline, CDR1 is MNHNS and CDR2 SASEGT. The length of the CDR3 is 15 residues. The chain's CDR3 is CASSESRSPVVRAFF. CDR3 nucleotide sequence: TGTGCCAGCAGTGAGTCGAGGAGCCCCGTTGTTCGAGCTTTCTTT.

This clonotype was seen more than once but under ten times. V usage is TRBV12-3 or TRBV12-4 and J usage is TRBJ2-1; D might be TRBD1 or TRBD2, each matching 5 bases. The CDR3 is 14 residues long. V shed 3 bases and J shed 7 bases, with 13 bases lying between them. The CDR3 loop is CASSLGVVINEQFF. The CDR3 bases are TGTGCCAGCAGTTTGGGGGTTGTTATAAATGAGCAGTTCTTC.

The chain couples TRBV3-1 to TRBJ2-5; D may match TRBD1 or TRBD2 (5 bases each). The CDR3 contains 14 residues. Germline values: CDR1 LGHDT, CDR2 YNNKEL (reference sequence). Trimming cost V 4 bases and J 2 bases, with 11 bases left between them. CDR3 DNA sequence: TGTGCCAGCAGCCCGCGGTGGGGGCAAGAGACCCAGTACTTC. This sequence encodes CASSPRWGQETQYF.

This clonotype was recorded many times. The chain combines TRBV5-6 with TRBJ2-7; 10 bases align to TRBD1. V trimming: 4 bases; J trimming: 4 bases; junction bases outside the gene matches: 14. The CDR3 is made up of 17 amino acids. Germline CDR1 reads SGHDT; CDR2 reads YYEEEE. In nucleotides, the CDR3 is TGTGCCAGCAGCCCGAAATTCGGACAGGGGGATCATTACGAGCAGTACTTC. It translates to CASSPKFGQGDHYEQYF. Together with reference TRBV5-6 and TRBJ2-7, the CDR3 gives the full variable domain: DAGVTQSPTHLIKTRGQQVTLRCSPKSGHDTVSWYQQALGQGPQFIFQYYEEEERQRGNFPDRFSGHQFPNYSSELNVNALLLGDSALYLCASSPKFGQGDHYEQYFGPGTRLTVT.

This clonotype was picked up a small number of times. This rearrangement joins TRBV27 to TRBJ2-5; 7 nucleotides line up with TRBD1. Germline lookup yields CDR1 MNHEY and CDR2 SMNVEV (reference sequence). This CDR3 contains 14 residues. V lost 6 bases and J lost 2; bases outside the gene matches: 6. The CDR3 DNA follows: TGTGCCAGCAGAACTAGGGGGCAACAAGAGACCCAGTACTTC. Protein: CASRTRGQQETQYF.

This clonotype has at least ten counts. The V call is TRBV28, the J call TRBJ2-7; 11 bases fit TRBD1. V shed 4 bases, J shed 5 bases, and the junction held 7 bases outside the gene matches. Germline CDR1 and CDR2: MDHEN and SYDVKM. The CDR3 is made up of 15 amino acids. In DNA form, the CDR3 reads TGTGCCAGCAGTTGGAGGAGGACAGGGGGCGACGAGCAGTACTTC. It yields the protein CASSWRRTGGDEQYF.

The genes are TRBV18 and TRBJ1-1; no clear D gene. The V gene lost 4 bases and the J gene lost 2 bases, with 14 bases spanning the gap. CDR3 length: 15 amino acids. Germline CDR1 and CDR2: KGHSH and LQKENI. The CDR3 reads CASSQLDGTNTEAFF. DNA for the CDR3: TGTGCCAGCTCACAACTGGACGGAACAAACACTGAAGCTTTCTTT.

This clonotype was seen more than once but under ten times. The chain is built from TRBV28 and TRBJ2-7; either TRBD1 or TRBD2 may fit D (5 bases each). This CDR3 has 15 amino acids. Germline CDR1 reads MDHEN; CDR2 reads SYDVKM. V was pared by 6 bases and J by 3 bases, with 18 bases between. In nucleotides, the CDR3 is TGTGCCAGCAGATCGTACCCGGGACCGAACTACGAGCAGTACTTC. It specifies CASRSYPGPNYEQYF.

The chain carries TRBV9 and TRBJ2-1, with TRBD2 matching over 9 bases. The CDR3 is made up of 16 amino acids. Losses at the gene ends were 0 bases for V and 7 bases for J; bases not matched to a gene: 8. The germline gives CDR1 SGDLS, CDR2 YYNGEE. CDR3 amino acids: CASSVAGPSGTNEQFF. The CDR3 DNA reads TGTGCCAGCAGCGTAGCGGGGCCTAGCGGGACGAATGAGCAGTTCTTC.